This TCR beta chain was obtained from a study of identical twins. CDR1 is LGHDT and CDR2 is YNNKEL in the germline V gene (reference sequence). This CDR3 is built from 14 residues. Trimming stripped 2 bases from V and 7 bases from J, with 9 bases between. TCRdb fed the 5' RACE reads into MiXCR, producing one record per CDR3 protein. The data contain some 900,000 distinct CDR3 sequences, over 9% of them singletons. This clonotype has only a few counts. Its antigen is unidentified. Findings of the study overall: Cross-sectional statistics, not tracking of the same donors, supported the conclusions.

The same data also went into a second study, on yellow fever vaccine responses in identical twins.

This clonotype originated in a young woman in good health. This chain uses TRBV3-1 with TRBJ1-6; D unresolved. Sequenced: PBMCs. As DNA, the CDR3 is TGTGCCAGCAGCCAACGGGGTAGAAATTCACCCCTCCACTTT. Its protein is CASSQRGRNSPLHF.